Shown below are 11 T cell receptor beta chains from a single sample sequenced in a study of T cell repertoires and HLA-DP antigens. Using immunoSEQ multiplex PCR, the repertoire was profiled, and TCRdb retains in-frame clones only, with some absent. The sample yields fewer than 95,000 clones, about 89% seen once. These TCRs' antigens remain unknown. Material for sequencing was CD4+ T cells from PBMCs. These receptors all come from a man aged 45-65 years in good health and CMV-seronegative.

The chain combines TRBV28 with TRBJ1-1, with unresolved D. CDR3 length: 15 residues. Trimming pared 5 bases from V and 1 base from J, leaving 14 bases between. Germline values: CDR1 MDHEN, CDR2 SYDVKM. CDR3 in amino acids: CASSPPGVTNTEAFF. The CDR3, as DNA: TGTGCCAGCAGTCCCCCGGGAGTTACGAACACTGAAGCTTTCTTT. The whole variable domain, remainder taken from reference TRBV28 and TRBJ1-1, is DVKVTQSSRYLVKRTGEKVFLECVQDMDHENMFWYRQDPGLGLRLIYFSYDVKMKEKGDIPEGYSVSREKKERFSLILESASTNQTSMYLCASSPPGVTNTEAFFGQGTRLTVV.

CDR3: CASSEGDPGELFF. The CDR3 DNA follows: TGTGCCAGCAGTGAAGGAGATCCCGGGGAGCTGTTTTTT. The V call is TRBV6-1, the J call TRBJ2-2; D not certain. Trimming shortened V by 1 base and J by 6 bases, and 6 bases separated the two germline ends. The CDR3 has 13 residues. In germline, CDR1 is MNHNS, CDR2 SASEGT.

This chain links TRBV29-1 with TRBJ2-3; the match to TRBD1 covers 7 bases. The CDR3 is 15 amino acids. With V trimmed by 5 bases and J by 2 bases, 10 bases remained unmatched. Germline CDR1 SQVTM, CDR2 ANQGSEA. CDR3: CSVPPGDRNTDTQYF. In DNA, the CDR3 is TGCAGCGTTCCACCCGGGGACAGAAACACAGATACGCAGTATTTT.

This clone was detected only once. In DNA form, the CDR3 reads TGCGCCAGCAGCTCCGGACAGGGAAGGGAGACCCAGTACTTC. Translating gives CASSSGQGRETQYF. The chain employs TRBV5-1 and TRBJ2-5, with 8 bases identical to TRBD1. Germline V CDR1 and CDR2: SGHRS, YFSETQ. The junction had 6 bases not matched to a gene; V was cut back by 3 bases and J by 5 bases. The CDR3 extends over 14 amino acids.

This clone showed up just once. Relative to the germline gene, one junction end is altered; a read error may explain this. The chain carries TRBV7-9 and TRBJ2-1; no definite D call. This CDR3 is 12 amino acids long. Germline V gene sequence: CDR1 SEHNR, CDR2 FQNEAQ (reference sequence). Here the CDR3 DNA reads TGTGCCAGCAGCTTAGCTTCATTACCACCGCTCTTC. It is translated as CASSLASLPPLF.

In this sample, this clone turned up a few times. This chain connects TRBV4-3 to TRBJ1-4; D is possibly TRBD1 (5 bases). The germline CDR1 and CDR2 sequences are LGHNA and YSLEER. The CDR3 is 17 amino acids. The V end lost 0 bases, the J end lost 4 bases, and 15 bases lay between the germline ends. In DNA, the CDR3 is TGCGCCAGCAGCCAAGATCCGACAGCGTCTATTAATGAAAAACTGTTTTTT. Translating it yields CASSQDPTASINEKLFF.

For the CDR3, the DNA is TGCGCCAGCAGCTTCGACACCCAGGTGTCACCCCTCCACTTT. Its translation is CASSFDTQVSPLHF. This chain joins TRBV5-1 and TRBJ1-6; D gene uncertain. Germline lookup yields CDR1 SGHRS and CDR2 YFSETQ. This CDR3 region has 14 residues. The V and J ends lost 2 bases and 10 bases respectively, with 13 bases between them.

The CDR3 nucleotides are TGTGCCAGCAGCCAAACACGGAATGAGCAGTTCTTC. This encodes CASSQTRNEQFF. V is TRBV7-2 and J is TRBJ2-1; D gene ambiguous. The V gene's germline CDR1 is SGHTA and CDR2 FQGNSA. V lost 5 bases to trimming and J lost 7 bases, with 9 bases between them. This CDR3 contains 12 residues.

The V call is TRBV28, the J call TRBJ2-1, with 9 bases matching TRBD1. The CDR3 runs 15 residues. Trimming cost V 5 bases and J 10 bases; bases outside gene matches: 12. CDR1 and CDR2 from the germline V gene are MDHEN and SYDVKM. CDR3 region: CASSPSGQGRDEQFF. For the CDR3, the DNA is TGTGCCAGCAGTCCCTCTGGACAGGGGAGGGACGAGCAGTTCTTC.

The J gene is TRBJ2-7, the V gene TRBV5-4; tentative D call: TRBD1 (6 bases). There are 14 residues in the CDR3. V gave up 4 bases and J gave up 3 bases, with 14 bases separating them. The germline V gene has CDR1 SGHNT and CDR2 YYREEE (reference sequence). The CDR3 reads CASSLGQSNYEQYF. The CDR3 region has the DNA TGTGCCAGCAGCCTCGGACAGAGTAACTACGAGCAGTACTTC.

V gene TRBV4-1 combines with J gene TRBJ2-1; a weak D match, TRBD1 (7 bases). The V gene lost 0 bases and the J gene lost 6 bases, with 15 bases spanning the gap. Looked up from germline, CDR1 is MGHRA and CDR2 is YSYEKL. This CDR3 has 16 amino acids. The CDR3 bases are TGCGCCAGCAGCCAAGATTTAAACAGGGGACTCAATGAGCAGTTCTTC. As protein: CASSQDLNRGLNEQFF.